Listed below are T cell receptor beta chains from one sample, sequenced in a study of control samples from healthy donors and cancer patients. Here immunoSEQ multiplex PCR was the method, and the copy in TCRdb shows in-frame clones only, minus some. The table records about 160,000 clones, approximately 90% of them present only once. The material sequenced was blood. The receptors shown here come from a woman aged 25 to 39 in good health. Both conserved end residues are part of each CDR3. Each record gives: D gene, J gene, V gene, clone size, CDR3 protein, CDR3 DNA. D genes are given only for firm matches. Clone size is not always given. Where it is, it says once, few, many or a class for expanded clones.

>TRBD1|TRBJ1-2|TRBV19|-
CASSRLTGGDYTF
TGTGCCAGTAGTAGGCTGACAGGGGGTGACTACACCTTC
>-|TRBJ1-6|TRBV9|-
CASSVYVESPLHF
TGTGCCAGCAGCGTATACGTGGAGTCACCCCTCCACTTT
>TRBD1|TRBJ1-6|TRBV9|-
CASSGDREEGSPLHF
TGTGCCAGCAGCGGGGACAGGGAAGAGGGATCACCCCTCCACTTT
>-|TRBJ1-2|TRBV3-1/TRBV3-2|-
CASSQEDGTNYGYTF
TGTGCCAGCAGCCAAGAGGACGGGACTAACTATGGCTACACCTTC
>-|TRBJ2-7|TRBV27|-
CASSSGYEQYF
TGTGCCAGCAGTTCGGGGTACGAGCAGTACTTC
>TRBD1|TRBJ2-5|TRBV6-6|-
CASSDGTGAETQYF
TGTGCCAGCAGTGATGGGACAGGGGCCGAGACCCAGTACTTC
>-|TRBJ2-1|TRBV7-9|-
CASTYGDKDYSYNEQFF
TGTGCCAGCACCTATGGGGACAAGGACTACTCCTACAATGAGCAGTTCTTC
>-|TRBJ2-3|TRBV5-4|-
CASSLEFGAPTADTQYF
TGTGCCAGCAGCTTGGAGTTCGGGGCGCCTACCGCAGATACGCAGTATTTT
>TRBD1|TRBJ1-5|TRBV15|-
CATSRPDRGPNQPQHF
TGTGCCACCAGCAGACCCGACAGGGGGCCTAATCAGCCCCAGCATTTT
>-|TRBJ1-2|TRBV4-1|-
CASSQDIARGLGGYTF
TGCGCCAGCAGCCAAGATATTGCAAGGGGCCTCGGTGGCTACACCTTC
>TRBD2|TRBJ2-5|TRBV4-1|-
CASSQGLAGGPRETQYF
TGCGCCAGCAGCCAAGGGCTAGCGGGAGGGCCGCGGGAGACCCAGTACTTC
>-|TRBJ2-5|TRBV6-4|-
CASSPQENQETQYF
TGTGCCAGCAGTCCACAGGAGAACCAAGAGACCCAGTACTTC
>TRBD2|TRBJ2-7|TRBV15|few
CATSSLASSGAYEQYF
TGTGCCACCAGCAGCCTGGCTTCTAGCGGGGCCTACGAGCAGTACTTC
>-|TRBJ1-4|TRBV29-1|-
CSVVAGTPEKLFF
TGCAGCGTTGTTGCCGGGACACCTGAAAAACTGTTTTTT
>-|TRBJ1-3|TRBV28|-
CASSLGRAHSGNTIYF
TGTGCCAGCAGTTTAGGCAGAGCGCACTCTGGAAACACCATATATTTT
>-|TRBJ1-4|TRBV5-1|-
CASSFDNEKLFF
TGCGCCAGCAGTTTTGACAATGAAAAACTGTTTTTT
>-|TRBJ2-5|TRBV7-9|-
CASSLEYGEETQYF
TGTGCCAGCAGCTTAGAATACGGGGAAGAGACCCAGTACTTC